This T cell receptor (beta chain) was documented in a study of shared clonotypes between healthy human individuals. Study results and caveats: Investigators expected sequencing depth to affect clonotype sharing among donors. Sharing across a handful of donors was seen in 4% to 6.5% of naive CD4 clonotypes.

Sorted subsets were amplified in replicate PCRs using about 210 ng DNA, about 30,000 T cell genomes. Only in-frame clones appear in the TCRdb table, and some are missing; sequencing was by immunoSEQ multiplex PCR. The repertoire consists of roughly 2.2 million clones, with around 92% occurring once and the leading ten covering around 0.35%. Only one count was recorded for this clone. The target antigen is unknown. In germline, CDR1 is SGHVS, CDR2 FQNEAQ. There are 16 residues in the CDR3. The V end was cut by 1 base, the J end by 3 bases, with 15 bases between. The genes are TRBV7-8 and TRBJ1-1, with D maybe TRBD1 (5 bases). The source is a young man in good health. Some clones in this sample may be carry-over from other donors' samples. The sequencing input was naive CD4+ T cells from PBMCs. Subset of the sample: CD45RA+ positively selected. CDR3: CASSLERGRGHTEAFF. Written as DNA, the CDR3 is TGTGCCAGCAGCTTAGAAAGGGGCCGGGGCCACACTGAAGCTTTCTTT.